This T cell receptor beta chain derives from a study of response to subunit inactivated influenza vaccine. Study-wide points: It was the authors' suggestion that each seasonal influenza vaccination recruits few new T cells.

TCRdb itself ran the RT-PCR reads through MiXCR, one entry per CDR3 protein. The table shows under 550,000 distinct CDR3 sequences, with about 8% occurring only once. Points on this clonotype: The antigen remains unidentified.

Germline CDR1 SGHDT, CDR2 YYEEEE. This CDR3 spans 17 amino acids. The trim removed 2 bases at V and 2 bases at J, leaving 11 bases unmatched. V usage is TRBV5-6 and J usage is TRBJ2-3; TRBD1 matches 7 bases. The material sequenced was PBMCs from blood, taken roughly 24 months after vaccination. The clonotype comes from a man aged 50 to 75 who received an inactivated influenza vaccine. CDR3 in DNA: TGTGCCAGCAGCTTTATGAGGGACAGCAAGTCCACAGATACGCAGTATTTT. Amino acid sequence: CASSFMRDSKSTDTQYF.